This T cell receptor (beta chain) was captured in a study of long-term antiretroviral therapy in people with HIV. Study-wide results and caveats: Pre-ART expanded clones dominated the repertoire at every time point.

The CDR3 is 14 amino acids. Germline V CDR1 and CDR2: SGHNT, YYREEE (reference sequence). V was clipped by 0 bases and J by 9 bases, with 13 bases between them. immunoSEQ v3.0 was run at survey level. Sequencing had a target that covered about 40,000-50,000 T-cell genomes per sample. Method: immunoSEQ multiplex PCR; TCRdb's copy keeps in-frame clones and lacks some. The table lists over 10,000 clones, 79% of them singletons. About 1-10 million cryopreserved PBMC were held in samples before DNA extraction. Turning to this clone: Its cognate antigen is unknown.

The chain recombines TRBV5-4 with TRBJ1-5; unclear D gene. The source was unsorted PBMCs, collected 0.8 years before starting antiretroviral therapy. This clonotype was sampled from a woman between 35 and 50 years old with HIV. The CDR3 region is CASSLAGAKGPQHF. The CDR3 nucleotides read TGTGCCAGCAGCTTGGCAGGAGCCAAGGGGCCCCAGCATTTT.